This is a list of T cell receptor beta chains from one sample in a study of beta chain features in type 1 diabetes. Profiling relied on immunoSEQ multiplex PCR, and the TCRdb table lists in-frame clones only, not all of them. The sample records about 190,000 clones, approximately 8% being singletons. The specimen sequenced was central memory CD4+ T cells from blood. The receptors stem from a young man with type 1 diabetes. CDR3s include the opening cysteine and the closing phenylalanine or tryptophan. D genes are given only for firm matches. Where a row states a size, it is once, few, many or the class of an expanded clone; other rows omit it.

J gene	D gene	V gene	clone size	CDR3 protein	CDR3 DNA
TRBJ2-5	NA	TRBV5-1	few	CASSFEGEETQYF	TGCGCCAGCAGCTTTGAAGGGGAAGAGACCCAGTACTTC
TRBJ2-7	NA	TRBV9	few	CASSVDVAGEQYF	TGTGCCAGCAGCGTAGATGTAGCCGGGGAGCAGTACTTC
TRBJ2-3	NA	TRBV7-8	few	CASSLTYTQYF	TGTGCCAGCAGCTTAACTTATACGCAGTATTTT
TRBJ2-7	NA	TRBV9	few	CASPGLSSYEQYF	TGTGCCAGCCCTGGACTTTCCTCCTACGAGCAGTACTTC
TRBJ2-5	TRBD2	TRBV7-2	NA	CTSSLVSGARETQYF	TGTACCAGCAGCTTAGTTAGCGGGGCCAGGGAGACCCAGTACTTC
TRBJ2-5	NA	TRBV13	few	CASSLYMETQYF	TGTGCCAGCAGCTTATACATGGAGACCCAGTACTTC
TRBJ2-7	TRBD1	TRBV4-3	many	CASSLDRGYEQYF	TGCGCCAGCAGCCTGGACAGGGGCTACGAGCAGTACTTC
TRBJ2-1	NA	TRBV4-3	few	CASSSDEQFF	TGCGCCAGCAGCTCGGATGAGCAGTTCTTC
TRBJ2-7	TRBD2	TRBV4-2	few	CASSQGWETSNPYEQYF	TGTGCCAGCAGCCAAGGGTGGGAGACTAGCAACCCCTACGAGCAGTACTTC
TRBJ2-3	NA	TRBV7-2	few	CALGSLSSTDTQYF	TGTGCCTTGGGCTCGCTGTCTAGCACAGATACGCAGTATTTT
TRBJ2-3	TRBD1	TRBV28	few	CASSLGQGTDTQYF	TGTGCCAGCAGTTTGGGACAGGGCACAGATACGCAGTATTTT
TRBJ1-2	NA	TRBV29-1	few	CSVELGLYGYTF	TGCAGCGTTGAGCTGGGGCTTTATGGCTACACCTTC
TRBJ2-1	NA	TRBV18	NA	CASSPSSTRDEQFF	TGTGCCAGCTCACCATCTTCAACCAGGGATGAGCAGTTCTTC
TRBJ2-1	TRBD2	TRBV29-1	few	CSVLSGGAPEQFF	TGCAGCGTCCTTAGCGGGGGGGCCCCTGAGCAGTTCTTC
TRBJ2-5	TRBD1	TRBV2	few	CASSGTGKETQYF	TGTGCCAGCAGTGGGACAGGCAAAGAGACCCAGTACTTC
TRBJ1-2	NA	TRBV21-1	few	CASSGSGAYYGYTF	TGTGCCAGCAGCGGGAGCGGGGCGTACTATGGCTACACCTTC
TRBJ1-5	NA	TRBV2	NA	CASRGGESNQPQHF	TGTGCCAGCAGGGGAGGGGAGAGCAATCAGCCCCAGCATTTT
TRBJ2-5	TRBD2	TRBV30	few	CAWNRFVGGRETQYF	TGTGCCTGGAACCGTTTCGTCGGCGGGAGGGAGACCCAGTACTTC
TRBJ1-5	TRBD1	TRBV30	NA	CAWSVRGQGRLGPQHF	TGTGCCTGGAGTGTACGGGGACAGGGTAGATTAGGGCCCCAGCATTTT
TRBJ2-1	TRBD1	TRBV9	few	CASRQGDRASSEQFF	TGTGCCAGCAGACAGGGGGACAGGGCATCAAGTGAGCAGTTCTTC
TRBJ1-1	TRBD1	TRBV6-6	few	CASSRDRADTEAFF	TGTGCCAGCAGTCGGGACAGGGCGGACACTGAAGCTTTCTTT
TRBJ2-1	TRBD2	TRBV27	NA	CASSFWTSGNNEQFF	TGTGCCAGCAGTTTCTGGACTAGCGGAAACAATGAGCAGTTCTTC
TRBJ2-1	NA	TRBV19	NA	CASSRRLQNNEQFF	TGTGCCAGTAGTCGGCGGTTACAAAACAATGAGCAGTTCTTC
TRBJ1-1	TRBD1	TRBV5-1	NA	CASSLDTGGTEAFF	TGCGCCAGCAGCTTGGATACAGGGGGCACTGAAGCTTTCTTT
TRBJ2-5	TRBD2	TRBV18	NA	CASSPRSGAASTETQYF	TGTGCCAGCTCACCACGCAGCGGGGCCGCCTCTACGGAGACCCAGTACTTC
TRBJ2-6	TRBD1	TRBV7-6	NA	CASSTRTGGAGANVLTF	TGTGCCAGCAGCACCCGGACAGGGGGCGCTGGGGCCAACGTCCTGACTTTC
TRBJ1-2	NA	TRBV10-2	few	CASSPDIYYGYTF	TGCGCCAGCAGCCCGGACATTTACTATGGCTACACCTTC
TRBJ2-1	TRBD2	TRBV12-5	few	CASGPPSGGSLNEQFF	TGTGCTAGTGGTCCCCCATCGGGCGGGAGTCTAAATGAGCAGTTCTTC
TRBJ2-2	NA	TRBV2	NA	CASSRGTLNTGELFF	TGTGCCAGCAGCCGCGGGACTTTGAACACCGGGGAGCTGTTTTTT
TRBJ2-5	TRBD2	TRBV9	NA	CASSVGLAGVETQYF	TGTGCCAGCAGCGTAGGACTAGCGGGAGTGGAGACCCAGTACTTC
TRBJ2-3	TRBD2	TRBV11-2	NA	CASLKASGGTDTQYF	TGTGCCAGTCTCAAGGCTAGCGGGGGCACAGATACGCAGTATTTT
TRBJ2-7	NA	TRBV29-1	many	CSVATGQAGSGGQYF	TGCAGCGTAGCAACTGGACAAGCCGGATCCGGGGGGCAGTACTTC
TRBJ2-3	NA	TRBV10-3	few	CAISDYGGSTDTQYF	TGTGCCATCAGTGATTACGGGGGAAGCACAGATACGCAGTATTTT
TRBJ1-2	NA	TRBV28	NA	CASTTGSWGYTF	TGTGCCAGCACGACAGGCTCTTGGGGCTACACCTTC
TRBJ2-2	NA	TRBV19	NA	CASSMAANTGELFF	TGTGCCAGTAGTATGGCAGCGAACACCGGGGAGCTGTTTTTT
TRBJ2-2	TRBD1	TRBV5-8	NA	CASSRPDRGRELFF	TGTGCCAGCAGCCGCCCGGACAGGGGCCGGGAGCTGTTTTTT
TRBJ1-4	NA	TRBV28	few	CASSLFGGNEKLFF	TGTGCCAGCAGTTTATTCGGCGGTAATGAAAAACTGTTTTTT
TRBJ2-1	NA	TRBV30	few	CAWSKGDEQFF	TGTGCCTGGAGTAAAGGGGATGAGCAGTTCTTC
TRBJ2-4	NA	TRBV5-6	few	CASSRTNRDPLF	TGTGCCAGCAGCAGAACGAACAGGGACCCCCTCTTC
TRBJ2-3	NA	TRBV28	few	CASSPASGADTQYF	TGTGCCAGCAGTCCTGCGTCCGGGGCAGATACGCAGTATTTT
TRBJ1-3	TRBD1	TRBV10-3	few	CAIRPGQGQWSGNTIYF	TGTGCCATCAGACCCGGACAGGGGCAATGGAGTGGAAACACCATATATTTT
TRBJ2-3	TRBD1	TRBV5-1	few	CASSPGTGTDTQYF	TGCGCCAGCAGCCCCGGGACAGGCACAGATACGCAGTATTTT
TRBJ2-3	NA	TRBV5-1	NA	CASSLVASADTQYF	TGCGCCAGCAGCTTGGTAGCGTCGGCAGATACGCAGTATTTT
TRBJ1-2	TRBD1	TRBV29-1	NA	CSVAGTGNYGYTF	TGCAGCGTCGCCGGGACAGGGAACTATGGCTACACCTTC
TRBJ1-6	NA	TRBV28	NA	CASSLLSPDNSPLHF	TGTGCCAGCAGTTTGCTGTCGCCAGACAACTCACCCCTCCACTTT
TRBJ1-2	NA	TRBV5-1	few	CASSEVNYGYTF	TGCGCCAGCTCTGAGGTAAACTATGGCTACACCTTC